These 19 T cell receptor beta chains were sequenced from one sample in a study of shared clonotypes between healthy human individuals. The assay was immunoSEQ multiplex PCR, and TCRdb's table has in-frame clones only and misses some. The data show approximately 88,000 clones, roughly three quarters seen once. Sequencing was carried out using memory CD8+ T cells sorted from blood. Sample subset: CD45RO+ cells pooled with CCR7-negative TemRA cells. These receptor sequences come from a man in his thirties or forties in good health.

In its sample, this clone was seen a few times. The CDR3 DNA is TGCAGCGTTGAGCTAGCGGGAGGATCTACCTACAATGAGCAGTTCTTC. It yields the protein CSVELAGGSTYNEQFF. The V and J genes are TRBV29-1 and TRBJ2-1; the match to TRBD2 covers 11 bases. CDR1 and CDR2 from the germline V gene are SQVTM and ANQGSEA. The CDR3 contains 16 residues. Germline trimming cut 3 bases from V and 2 bases from J; bases unmatched to any gene: 6.

The chain carries TRBV25-1 and TRBJ1-4; 11 positions match TRBD1. The CDR3 runs 16 residues. Trimming at V came to 4 bases and at J to 5 bases, leaving 6 bases not matched to a gene. Germline V CDR1 and CDR2: MGHDK, SYGVNS. The CDR3 region is CASSVARDRGNEKLFF. The CDR3 DNA follows: TGTGCCAGCAGTGTGGCCCGGGACAGGGGGAATGAAAAACTGTTTTTT. The variable domain in full, with the rest retrieved from reference TRBV25-1 and TRBJ1-4, is EADIYQTPRYLVIGTGKKITLECSQTMGHDKMYWYQQDPGMELHLIHYSYGVNSTEKGDLSSESTVSRIRTEHFPLTLESARPSHTSQYLCASSVARDRGNEKLFFGSGTQLSVL.

This sequence joins TRBV5-5 and TRBJ2-1, with a tentative D call TRBD2 (6 bases). The CDR3 runs 14 residues. In germline, CDR1 is SGHKS, CDR2 YYEKEE (reference sequence). The V end lost 2 bases, the J end lost 5 bases, and 11 bases lay between the germline ends. CDR3 in DNA: TGTGCCAGCAGCTTTCGGTCTAGCGACAATGAGCAGTTCTTC. Residues: CASSFRSSDNEQFF.

The chain combines TRBV6-5 with TRBJ2-7; D ambiguous. V lost 3 bases to trimming and J lost 5 bases, with 11 bases between them. This CDR3 is 13 amino acids long. Germline loops: CDR1 MNHEY, CDR2 SVGAGI. The CDR3 sequence: CASSYEKEDEQYF. Written as DNA, the CDR3 is TGTGCCAGCAGTTATGAAAAAGAGGACGAGCAGTACTTC.

This clone occurred once. V and J are TRBV7-2 and TRBJ1-2; no firm D call. Trimming took 2 bases from V and 8 from J, leaving 9 bases between them. CDR1 is SGHTA and CDR2 is FQGNSA in the germline V gene. There are 12 residues in the CDR3. The chain's CDR3 is CASSLIRTGYTF. The CDR3 DNA sequence: TGTGCCAGCAGCTTAATCCGCACGGGCTACACCTTC.

V gene TRBV28 combines with J gene TRBJ2-7; TRBD1 is a possible D gene (6 bases). Germline CDR1 reads MDHEN; CDR2 reads SYDVKM. This CDR3 comprises 14 residues. V lost 1 base to trimming and J lost 3 bases, with 10 bases between them. The DNA for the CDR3 is TGTGCCAGCAGTTTATTGTCACAGGGCTACGAGCAGTACTTC. Translating it yields CASSLLSQGYEQYF.

The chain employs TRBV5-4 and TRBJ2-5; 10 positions match TRBD2. CDR3 length: 15 residues. J lost 4 bases, V lost 4 bases, and 7 bases had no gene match. Germline V lookup: CDR1 SGHNT, CDR2 YYREEE (reference sequence). The CDR3: CASSPPSSGRETQYF. In DNA form, the CDR3 reads TGTGCCAGCAGCCCTCCCTCTAGCGGGAGAGAGACCCAGTACTTC.

Comments on this clone: One end of the junction fails to match germline, which may point to a read error. V gene TRBV6-5 combines with J gene TRBJ2-7, with 12 positions matching TRBD2. Germline V CDR1 and CDR2: MNHEY, SVGAGI. This CDR3 spans 14 amino acids. For the CDR3, the DNA is TGTGCCAGCAGTAGACTAGCGGGAGCCTATGAGCAGTACTTC. Translating it yields CASSRLAGAYEQYF.

This clone was seen a handful of times. Other DNA sequences in this specimen translate into the identical CDR3. The gene calls are TRBV9 and TRBJ2-5; TRBD1 matches 11 bases. The V gene end was trimmed by 0 bases and the J gene end by 5 bases; junction bases not matched to a gene: 6. Per germline, CDR1 SGDLS and CDR2 YYNGEE. The CDR3 totals 16 residues. The CDR3 reads CASSVEDRGLQETQYF. The CDR3, as DNA: TGTGCCAGCAGCGTAGAGGACAGGGGGCTTCAGGAGACCCAGTACTTC.

The V call is TRBV2, the J call TRBJ2-7; D possibly corresponds to TRBD2 (6 bases). Germline V lookup: CDR1 SNHLY, CDR2 FYNNEI. With 0 bases removed from V and 2 bases from J, the gap between germline ends came to 17 bases. This CDR3 has 17 amino acids. CDR3 sequence reads: CASSEAHHSGFPYEQYF. Written as DNA, the CDR3 is TGTGCCAGCAGTGAAGCGCATCACAGCGGGTTTCCCTACGAGCAGTACTTC.

The J gene is TRBJ2-5, the V gene TRBV11-2; 7 bases fit TRBD1. Germline loops: CDR1 SGHAT, CDR2 FQNNGV. The CDR3 loop spans 16 amino acids. The ends lost 2 bases at V and 2 bases at J; junction bases unmatched: 8. The CDR3 here is CASSLPPGRGQETQYF. The CDR3 bases are TGTGCCAGCAGCTTACCACCAGGCAGGGGGCAAGAGACCCAGTACTTC.

This clone was seen just once. The chain employs TRBV5-6 and TRBJ2-3, with 10 bases matching TRBD2. The CDR3 length is 16 residues. Germline CDR1 SGHDT, CDR2 YYEEEE. The junction had 8 bases not matched to a gene; V was cut back by 2 bases and J by 5 bases. The CDR3 nucleotides read TGTGCCAGCAGCTTTTCGGCTAGCGGGAGTCGAGATACGCAGTATTTT. Its protein is CASSFSASGSRDTQYF.

By share of the sample, this clone is medium-sized. This sequence joins TRBV6-1 and TRBJ2-2, with D uncertain. The CDR3 totals 16 residues. CDR1 and CDR2 (germline): MNHNS, SASEGT. V dropped 3 bases and J dropped 0 bases, with 11 bases sitting between them. CDR3 DNA: TGTGCCAGCAGTGAGTTTGGCGGCGCGAACACCGGGGAGCTGTTTTTT. As protein: CASSEFGGANTGELFF.

This chain uses TRBV2 with TRBJ1-6; no reliable D call. Looked up from germline, CDR1 is SNHLY and CDR2 is FYNNEI. The CDR3 consists of 14 residues. V lost 10 bases and J lost 7, with 17 bases in between. Here the CDR3 reads CATTGGSANSPLHF. CDR3 bases: TGTGCCACCACCGGAGGTTCCGCCAATTCACCCCTCCACTTT.

The chain combines TRBV7-3 with TRBJ2-1; maybe TRBD2 (5 bases). The CDR3 totals 15 residues. Germline CDR1 is SGHTA and CDR2 is FQGTGA. Trimming stripped 5 bases from V and 6 bases from J, with 17 bases between. The DNA for the CDR3 is TGTGCCAGCAGCCTAGCCGCCAGCTACTGCAATGAGCAGTTCTTC. Protein product: CASSLAASYCNEQFF.

This clone was seen a single time. This chain links TRBV15 with TRBJ2-1; TRBD2 matches at 7 bases. CDR3 size: 16 residues. Germline V gene sequence: CDR1 LNHNV, CDR2 YYDKDF (reference sequence). Trimming removed 1 base from V and 6 bases from J; junction bases left unmatched: 9. Here the CDR3 reads CATSRGEGFPGNEQFF. The CDR3 nucleotides read TGTGCCACCAGCAGAGGGGAGGGGTTCCCGGGCAATGAGCAGTTCTTC.

The chain is built from TRBV4-3 and TRBJ2-7; 10 bases align to TRBD2. Losses at the gene ends were 0 bases for V and 3 bases for J; bases not matched to a gene: 5. The CDR3 runs to 16 residues. Germline loops: CDR1 LGHNA, CDR2 YSLEER. The CDR3 loop reads CASSQESSGSDYEQYF. CDR3 DNA: TGCGCCAGCAGCCAAGAATCTAGCGGGAGTGACTACGAGCAGTACTTC.

This clone is a singleton in its sample. The CDR3 nucleotides read TGTGCCAGTAGCGGGACAGGGGGACCCTACGAGCAGTACTTC. Translating gives CASSGTGGPYEQYF. This rearrangement joins TRBV19 to TRBJ2-7, with 11 nucleotides matching TRBD1. Trimming at V came to 6 bases and at J to 2 bases, leaving 3 bases not matched to a gene. The CDR3 length is 14 residues. Germline V gene sequence: CDR1 LNHDA, CDR2 SQIVND (reference sequence).

V usage is TRBV5-1 and J usage is TRBJ2-7; 12 bases map to TRBD2. CDR1 and CDR2 from the germline V gene are SGHRS and YFSETQ. Trimming took 3 bases from V and 4 from J; bases not matched to a gene: 8. There are 16 residues in the CDR3. The CDR3 DNA follows: TGCGCCAGCAGCTCGGACTCGGGACTAGCGGGTTACGAGCAGTACTTC. Translating gives CASSSDSGLAGYEQYF.